The T cell receptor (beta chain) described here comes from a study of blood T cells in healthy people across ages. V was trimmed by 5 bases and J by 4 bases, leaving 18 bases between them. The CDR3 contains 15 residues. Per germline, CDR1 SGHTA and CDR2 FQGNSA. A J-beta primer mix and a sample-barcoded 5' primer were used in a second PCR of about 7 to 12 cycles. TCRdb redid the calling of the 5' RACE reads with MiXCR, one entry per CDR3 protein. Found here are 1.5 million to 2 million distinct CDR3 sequences, about 50% of them singletons; the top ten hold roughly 2.1%. The specimen sequenced was blood. The source of this sequence is a woman between 35 and 50 years old in good health. The chain couples TRBV7-2 to TRBJ2-7; D unclear. CDR3 sequence: CASSLTETRIYEQYF. Written as DNA, the CDR3 is TGTGCCAGCAGCCTCACCGAGACAAGAATTTACGAGCAGTACTTC.